There are many counts of the clone carrying this TCR beta chain. Its antigen is as yet unknown. Per germline, CDR1 SQVTM and CDR2 ANQGSEA. The CDR3 totals 15 residues. V lost 6 bases, J lost 0 bases, and 6 bases stayed unmatched. This specimen belongs to a study of CD8 T cells in ankylosing spondylitis. The study's findings and limits: Disease-associated clonotypes exhibited CD8+ identity and were relatively infrequent in peripheral blood. One TCR beta motif, made up of roughly 8 highly homologous variants, appeared characteristic of ankylosing spondylitis blood. Reported data indicate significant enrichment of disease-linked clones within matched ankylosing spondylitis synovial fluid.

Each TCR beta library was made by quantitative 5'-RACE that incorporated molecular barcodes. TCRdb called the 5' RACE reads again in MiXCR, with one record for every CDR3 protein. This sample has 200,000 to 250,000 distinct CDR3 sequences; roughly 32% occur once, and the top ten carry 3.5% to 4.5%. V usage is TRBV29-1 and J usage is TRBJ2-3; 10 bases are shared with TRBD1. The TCR originated in a male donor with ankylosing spondylitis or in good health (not recorded which). Sequencing was performed on blood, either unsorted or a sorted T cell fraction (not recorded which). Here the CDR3 DNA reads TGCAGCGTCGGGGGACAGGGGACTAGCACAGATACGCAGTATTTT. Amino acid sequence: CSVGGQGTSTDTQYF.